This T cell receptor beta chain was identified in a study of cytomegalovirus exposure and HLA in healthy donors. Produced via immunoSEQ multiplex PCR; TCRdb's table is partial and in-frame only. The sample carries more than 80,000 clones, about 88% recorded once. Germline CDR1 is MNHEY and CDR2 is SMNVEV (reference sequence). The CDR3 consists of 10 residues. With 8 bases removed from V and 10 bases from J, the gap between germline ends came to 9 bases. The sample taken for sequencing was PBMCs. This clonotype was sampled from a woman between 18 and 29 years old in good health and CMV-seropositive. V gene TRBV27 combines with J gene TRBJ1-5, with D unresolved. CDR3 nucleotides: TGTGCCAGCCCGGCGGGCCCCCAGCATTTT. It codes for CASPAGPQHF.